This T cell receptor (beta chain) derives from a study of T-cell reconstitution after alpha-beta-depleted transplantation in children. Regarding the study as a whole: Expanded clones from the graft, numbering several hundred, reportedly supplied alpha-beta T cells about two months after transplant.

This clonotype was counted ten times or more. The antigen remains unidentified. Unique molecular identifiers were used to barcode this TCRbeta library. In TCRdb, the PCR reads were re-called with MiXCR into one record per CDR3 protein. The sample lists approximately 170,000 distinct CDR3 sequences, 11% seen once, with under 15% in the top ten. J gave up 4 bases and V 4 bases, and 6 bases lay outside the gene matches. Germline loops: CDR1 SGHRS, CDR2 YFSETQ. The CDR3 extends over 15 amino acids. V usage is TRBV5-1 and J usage is TRBJ2-5, with 11 bases lining up with TRBD1. The receptor was isolated from a boy aged 2 to 9 with acute myeloid leukemia, due to receive a stem cell transplant. The sequenced sample was PBMCs, obtained before TCRalphabeta/CD19-depleted stem cell transplant. The CDR3 here is CASSQRDRGIETQYF. Here the CDR3 DNA reads TGCGCCAGCAGCCAGAGGGACAGGGGGATAGAGACCCAGTACTTC. Looking up the rest from reference TRBV5-1 and TRBJ2-5 gives the full variable domain: KAGVTQTPRYLIKTRGQQVTLSCSPISGHRSVSWYQQTPGQGLQFLFEYFSETQRNKGNFPGRFSGRQFSNSRSEMNVSTLELGDSALYLCASSQRDRGIETQYFGPGTRLLVL.